The sequence of this T cell receptor beta chain was determined in a study of blood T cell repertoires in COVID-19. Study summary: Samples came from the United States, Italy and Spain, spanning acute and convalescent COVID-19. PBMCs, B-cell-depleted T cells, or T cells were the source of the cDNA or gDNA that made up the material.

Authors' methods: The assay estimated nucleated cells by amplifying reference gene primers. Measured with immunoSEQ multiplex PCR; TCRdb has only the in-frame clones, and not every one. D and trimming come from the DNA, and the V and J calls and clone size come from that table. Of some 49,000 clones in the sample, around four fifths were seen once. Germline CDR1 is LNHDA and CDR2 is SQIVND (reference sequence). Between the trimmed V and J ends, which lost 10 bases and 4 bases, there was a span of 18 bases. This CDR3 has 14 amino acids. This clone was seen just once. Material for sequencing was peripheral blood. The chain uses TRBV19 and TRBJ2-3; D is possibly TRBD2 (7 bases). This receptor was obtained from a human donor in a cohort sampled during active COVID-19. The CDR3 loop is CATTRGLSADTQYF. CDR3 DNA sequence: TGTGCCACCACGCGGGGGCTTAGCGCAGATACGCAGTATTTT. The full variable domain, in which reference TRBV19 and TRBJ2-3 provide the parts outside the CDR3, is DGGITQSPKYLFRKEGQNVTLSCEQNLNHDAMYWYRQDPGQGLRLIYYSQIVNDFQKGDIAEGYSVSREKKESFPLTVTSAQKNPTAFYLCATTRGLSADTQYFGPGTRLTVL.